Below are 4 T cell receptor beta chains sequenced from a single sample in a study of cytomegalovirus exposure and HLA in healthy donors. With 60 Vbeta and 13 Jbeta primers, the PCR was carried out. This table comes from immunoSEQ multiplex PCR, and its TCRdb copy is limited to in-frame clones, with some not included. This table lists approximately 50,000 clones. The sequenced material came from PBMCs. Source of these receptors: a female donor in good health and CMV-seronegative.

The chain recombines TRBV29-1 with TRBJ2-7, with D maybe TRBD1 (5 bases). There are 15 residues in the CDR3. The V gene's germline CDR1 is SQVTM and CDR2 ANQGSEA. V dropped 3 bases and J dropped 3 bases, with 18 bases sitting between them. The CDR3 nucleotides read TGCAGCGTTGACCTCAGGGTGGGCCCTAGCTACGAGCAGTACTTC. Protein product: CSVDLRVGPSYEQYF.

The J gene is TRBJ1-6, the V gene TRBV18; 9 bases align to TRBD1. The CDR3 consists of 16 residues. J was trimmed by 9 bases and V by 6 bases; bases with no gene match: 12. The V gene's germline CDR1 is KGHSH and CDR2 LQKENI. The CDR3 reads CASSLNEDRGSSPLHF. Here the CDR3 DNA reads TGTGCCAGCTCCCTAAACGAGGACAGGGGTAGTTCACCCCTCCACTTT. Full variable domain (remainder filled in from reference TRBV18 and TRBJ1-6): NAGVMQNPRHLVRRRGQEARLRCSPMKGHSHVYWYRQLPEEGLKFMVYLQKENIIDESGMPKERFSAEFPKEGPSILRIQQVVRGDSAAYFCASSLNEDRGSSPLHFGNGTRLTVT.

The chain has TRBV6-6 and TRBJ1-4, with D tentatively TRBD1 (5 bases). The CDR3 contains 15 residues. Between the trimmed V and J ends, which lost 2 bases and 5 bases, there was a span of 12 bases. In germline, CDR1 is MNHNY, CDR2 SVGAGI (reference sequence). The CDR3 here is CASSYGRALNEKLFF. The DNA of the CDR3 is TGTGCCAGCAGTTACGGCAGGGCCCTAAATGAAAAACTGTTTTTT.

The chain uses TRBV23-1 and TRBJ2-3; 10 nucleotides line up with TRBD2. TRBV23-1 falls under the ORF class, with uncertain function. CDR3 length: 21 amino acids. With 3 bases clipped from V and 0 bases from J, the junction kept 18 bases outside the gene matches. CDR3 bases: TGCGCCAGCAGTCACGCAGCCTGGGTAGCGGGGGGCCCCCGTAGCACAGATACGCAGTATTTT. The encoded protein is CASSHAAWVAGGPRSTDTQYF.